This T cell receptor beta chain stems from a study of blood T cell repertoires in COVID-19. Overall study: Samples came from the United States, Italy and Spain, spanning acute and convalescent COVID-19. The cDNA or gDNA used as material had been derived from T cells, B-cell-depleted T cells, or PBMCs.

Authors' data handling: Scientists estimated how many nucleated cells there were by amplifying reference gene primers. The protocol was immunoSEQ multiplex PCR, while the TCRdb copy is restricted to in-frame clones and leaves out a portion. V and J calls and clone size are as listed in that table; D and trimming were resolved from the DNA. The sample records about 210,000 clones, approximately 81% being singletons. Germline loops: CDR1 MNHEY, CDR2 SVGEGT. With 6 bases removed from V and 8 bases from J, the gap between germline ends came to 20 bases. This CDR3 has 15 amino acids. Everyone who took part was 18 to 89 years old, and they came from some 23 US areas. This clone was observed at least ten times.

Sequences were obtained from PBMCs or T cells enriched from blood (not recorded which). The V gene is TRBV6-2 or TRBV6-3, the J gene TRBJ2-1, with a possible D match to TRBD1 (6 bases). The receptor's source is a woman in her forties or fifties with acute COVID-19. CDR3 in DNA: TGTGCCAGCAGCCCCCGGACAGTAAATTTCGATGAGCAGTTCTTC. It specifies CASSPRTVNFDEQFF.